This is a list of T cell receptor beta chains from one sample in a study of human T cells and chemical hapten exposure. TCRdb recomputed calls from the RACE reads with MiXCR, one row per CDR3 protein. The sample carries about 190,000 distinct CDR3 sequences, approximately 24% recorded once. This sample comprised whole blood, obtained in connection with sensitization to the hapten diphenylcyclopropenone (DPC). All receptors come from a middle-aged woman with alopecia areata. Some clones in this sample may be carry-over from other donors' samples. CDR3s leave out the opening cysteine and the closing phenylalanine or tryptophan.

>TRBJ2-7|TRBV7-9
ASSLMDYEQY
>TRBJ1-2|TRBV6-5
ASSWDRGQGAYGYT
>TRBJ1-1|TRBV7-9
ASSTGATTEAF
>TRBJ2-2|TRBV28
ASSPPGHRTGELF
>TRBJ2-3|TRBV6-2/TRBV6-3
ASSYGSDDTDTQY
>TRBJ2-1|TRBV7-2
ASSLGGTGGNEQF
>TRBJ1-5|TRBV19
ATRDLTGGRQPQH
>TRBJ2-1|TRBV24-1
ATSDSGTYNEQF
>TRBJ2-1|TRBV10-3
AISESTRLSGVANEQF
>TRBJ1-2|TRBV7-2
ASSARAPGQGIHGYT
>TRBJ2-1|TRBV24-1
ATSGSGLAGVKYNEQF
>TRBJ1-4|TRBV24-1
ATSGTANEKLF
>TRBJ2-2|TRBV28
ASSGLAGVWTGELF
>TRBJ2-7|TRBV6-1
ASSDRWGDEQY
>TRBJ2-5|TRBV10-3
AIRGDRQETQY
>TRBJ2-2|TRBV27
ASRQLKLGAKGELF
>TRBJ2-2|TRBV5-6
ASSPGLGGNTGELF
>TRBJ2-7|TRBV25-1
ASVESGTRYEQY
>TRBJ2-7|TRBV28
ASSSGNYEQY
>TRBJ2-3|TRBV4-3
ASSQEPAGGTDTQY
>TRBJ2-2|TRBV7-3
ASSQGRGGTGELF
>TRBJ2-3|TRBV7-2
ASKWATTDTQY
>TRBJ1-5|TRBV12-3/TRBV12-4
ASSGTGPSQPQH
>TRBJ2-7|TRBV20-1
SASSLYEQY
>TRBJ2-2|TRBV12-3/TRBV12-4
ASSPQKTSVSGELF
>TRBJ1-4|TRBV28
ASRAGSTNEKLF
>TRBJ2-2|TRBV20-1
SAGLAGVNTGELF
>TRBJ2-1|TRBV28
ASNSGTPTYNEQF
>TRBJ2-1|TRBV10-3
AISESGGRGTEQF
>TRBJ2-2|TRBV28
ASGRSWTGTGELF
>TRBJ2-1|TRBV20-1
SAPTRGANEQF
>TRBJ2-4|TRBV4-2
ASSQWGAKNIQY
>TRBJ2-5|TRBV6-2/TRBV6-3
ASSYAGTTQETQY
>TRBJ2-2|TRBV7-3
ASSLRGGATGELF
>TRBJ1-5|TRBV28
ASRKQASGAQH
>TRBJ2-7|TRBV7-2
ASSTGTSKYEQY
>TRBJ1-2|TRBV24-1
ATSELANYGYT
>TRBJ1-6|TRBV27
ASTPLEGSPLH
>TRBJ2-7|TRBV7-2
ASSLVPGQALGEQY
>TRBJ2-2|TRBV9
ASSVSSGSGGELF
>TRBJ2-7|TRBV28
ASSTTGQGSHEQY
>TRBJ2-2|TRBV5-1
ASSRTNTGELF
>TRBJ1-1|TRBV6-1
ASSETGGGTEAF
>TRBJ2-3|TRBV10-3
AIKGTSGTTDTQY
>TRBJ1-1|TRBV4-3
ASSQDAESTEAF
>TRBJ2-1|TRBV7-8
ASSLGPGGGEQF
>TRBJ2-1|TRBV24-1
ATSDSAGRPNEQF
>TRBJ1-1|TRBV12-3/TRBV12-4
ASRGLGATSTEAF
>TRBJ2-3|TRBV7-2
ASSVWAPSTDTQY
>TRBJ2-5|TRBV5-1
ASSLEAGQETQY
>TRBJ2-2|TRBV28
ASSPQGLTGELF
>TRBJ2-7|TRBV29-1
SVEESTYEQY
>TRBJ2-7|TRBV7-2
ASSPPWGFQY
>TRBJ2-1|TRBV20-1
SAISGRAFITQF
>TRBJ1-2|TRBV20-1
SAGTGGNYGYT
>TRBJ2-3|TRBV6-6
ASSYSGGGGSGTQY
>TRBJ2-3|TRBV20-1
SARDLRGVEDTQY